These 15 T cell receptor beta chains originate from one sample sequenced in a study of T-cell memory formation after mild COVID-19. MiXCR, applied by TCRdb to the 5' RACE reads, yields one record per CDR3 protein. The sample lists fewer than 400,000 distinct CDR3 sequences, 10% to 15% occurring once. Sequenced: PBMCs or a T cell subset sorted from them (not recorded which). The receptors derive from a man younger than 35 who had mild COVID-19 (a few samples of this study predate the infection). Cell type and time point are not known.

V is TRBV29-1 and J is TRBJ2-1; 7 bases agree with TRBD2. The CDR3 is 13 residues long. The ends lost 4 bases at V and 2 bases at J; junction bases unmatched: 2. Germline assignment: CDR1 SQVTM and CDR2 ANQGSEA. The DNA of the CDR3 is TGCAGCGTTGCAAGCGGGACCTACAATGAGCAGTTCTTC. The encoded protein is CSVASGTYNEQFF.

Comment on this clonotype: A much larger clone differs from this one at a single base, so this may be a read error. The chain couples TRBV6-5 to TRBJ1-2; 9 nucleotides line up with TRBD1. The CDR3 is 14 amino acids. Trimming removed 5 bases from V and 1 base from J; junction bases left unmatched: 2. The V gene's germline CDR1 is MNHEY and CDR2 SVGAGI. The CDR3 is CASSRDRDNYGYTF. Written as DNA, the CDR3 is TGTGCCAGCAGTCGGGACAGGGATAACTATGGCTACACCTTC.

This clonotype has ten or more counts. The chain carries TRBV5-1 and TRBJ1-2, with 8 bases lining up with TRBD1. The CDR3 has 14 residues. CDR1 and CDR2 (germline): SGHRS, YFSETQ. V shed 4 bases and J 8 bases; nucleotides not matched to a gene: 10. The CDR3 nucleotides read TGCGCCAGCAGCCCCCCAGACAGGGGTAAGGGCTACACCTTC. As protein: CASSPPDRGKGYTF.

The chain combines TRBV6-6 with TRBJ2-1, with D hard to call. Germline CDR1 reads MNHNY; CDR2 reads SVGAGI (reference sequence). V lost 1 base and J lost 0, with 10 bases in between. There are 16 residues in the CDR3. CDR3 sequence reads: CASSYLDLSSYNEQFF. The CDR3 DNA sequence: TGTGCCAGCAGTTACTTAGATCTTAGCTCCTACAATGAGCAGTTCTTC.

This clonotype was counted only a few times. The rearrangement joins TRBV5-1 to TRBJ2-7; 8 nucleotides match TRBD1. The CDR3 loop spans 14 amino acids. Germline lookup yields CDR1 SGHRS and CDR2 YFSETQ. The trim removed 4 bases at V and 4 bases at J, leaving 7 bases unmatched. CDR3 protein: CASSDGQGVYEQYF. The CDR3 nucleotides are TGCGCCAGCAGCGACGGACAGGGTGTTTACGAGCAGTACTTC.

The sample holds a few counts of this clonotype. The chain's CDR3 is CASSYFNSGEQYF. The CDR3 region has the DNA TGTGCCAGCAGTTACTTCAACTCGGGGGAGCAGTACTTC. The V gene is TRBV6-2 or TRBV6-3, the J gene TRBJ2-7, with D tentatively TRBD2 (5 bases). The germline V gene has CDR1 MNHEY and CDR2 SVGEGT. V gave up 1 base and J gave up 7 bases, with 11 bases separating them. The CDR3 spans 13 residues.

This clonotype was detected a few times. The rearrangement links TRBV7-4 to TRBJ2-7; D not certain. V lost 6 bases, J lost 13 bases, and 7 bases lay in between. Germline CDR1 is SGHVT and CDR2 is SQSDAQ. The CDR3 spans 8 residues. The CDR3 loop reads CASRLRYV. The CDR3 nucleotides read TGTGCCAGCAGGCTTCGATACGTC.

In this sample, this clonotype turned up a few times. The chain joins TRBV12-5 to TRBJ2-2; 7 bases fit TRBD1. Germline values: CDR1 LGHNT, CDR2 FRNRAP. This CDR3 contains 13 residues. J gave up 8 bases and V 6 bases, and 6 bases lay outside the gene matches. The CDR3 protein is CASGQGVSGELFF. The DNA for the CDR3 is TGTGCTAGTGGCCAGGGGGTGTCGGGGGAGCTGTTTTTT.

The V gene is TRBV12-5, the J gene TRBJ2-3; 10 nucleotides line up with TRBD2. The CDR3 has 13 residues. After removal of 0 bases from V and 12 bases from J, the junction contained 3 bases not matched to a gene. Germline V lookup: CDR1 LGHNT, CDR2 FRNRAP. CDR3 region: CASGLVSGGAQYF. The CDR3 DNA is TGTGCTAGTGGTTTGGTAAGCGGGGGGGCCCAGTATTTT.

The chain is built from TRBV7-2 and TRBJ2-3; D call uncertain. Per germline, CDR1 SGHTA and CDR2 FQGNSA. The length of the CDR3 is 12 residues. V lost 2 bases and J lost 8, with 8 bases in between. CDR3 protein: CASSLSGGTQYF. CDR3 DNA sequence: TGTGCCAGCAGCTTATCGGGCGGTACGCAGTATTTT.

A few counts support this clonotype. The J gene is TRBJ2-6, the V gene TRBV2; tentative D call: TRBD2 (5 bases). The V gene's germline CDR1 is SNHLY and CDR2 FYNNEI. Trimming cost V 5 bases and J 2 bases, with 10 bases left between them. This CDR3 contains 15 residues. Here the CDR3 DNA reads TGTGCCAGCAGTTATCCCGGGGCTGGGGCCAACGTCCTGACTTTC. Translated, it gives CASSYPGAGANVLTF.

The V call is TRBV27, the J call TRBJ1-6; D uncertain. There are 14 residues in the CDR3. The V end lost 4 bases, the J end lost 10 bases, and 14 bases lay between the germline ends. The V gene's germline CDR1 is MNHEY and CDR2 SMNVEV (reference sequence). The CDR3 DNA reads TGTGCCAGCAGTTCTCAAGGACCAGTCTCACCCCTCCACTTT. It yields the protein CASSSQGPVSPLHF.

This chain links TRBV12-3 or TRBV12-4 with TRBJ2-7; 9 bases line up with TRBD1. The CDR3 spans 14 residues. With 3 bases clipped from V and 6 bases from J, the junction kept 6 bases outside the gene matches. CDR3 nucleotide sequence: TGTGCCAGCAGTTTCCGGGACAGGGCGCGCGAGCAGTACTTC. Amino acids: CASSFRDRAREQYF.

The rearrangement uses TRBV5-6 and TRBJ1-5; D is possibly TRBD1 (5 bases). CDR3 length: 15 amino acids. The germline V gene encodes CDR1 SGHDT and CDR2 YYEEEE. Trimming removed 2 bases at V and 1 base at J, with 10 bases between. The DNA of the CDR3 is TGTGCCAGCAGCTTTCGGGGGAGCAGCAATCAGCCCCAGCATTTT. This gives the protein CASSFRGSSNQPQHF.

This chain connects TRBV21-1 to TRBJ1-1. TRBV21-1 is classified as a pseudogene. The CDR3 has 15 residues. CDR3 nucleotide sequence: TGTGCCAGCAGCAAAGAGGGCAGAATGAACACTGAAGCTTTCTTT. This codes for CASSKEGRMNTEAFF.